Included here is one TCR beta chain sequence, with context. Its antigen is undetermined. The data belong to a study of T cells after yellow fever vaccination. Study results and limitations: Weaker overall, the secondary response nonetheless peaked faster (day 5 versus 15). Once the booster was given, most primary-vaccination clones reappeared, at 95% to 98% for CD4 and around 90% for CD8.

Template switching by 5'RACE produced TCR cDNA, adding a universal primer site and UMIs. One entry per CDR3 protein, called by TCRdb with MiXCR from the 5' RACE reads. The table records around 320,000 distinct CDR3 sequences, approximately 10% of them present only once. Germline V gene sequence: CDR1 SGHTA, CDR2 FQGNSA. Trimming left V 4 bases short and J 4 bases short, with 10 bases between. CDR3 length equals 14 residues. The clonotype comes from a man younger than 30 who received the YFV17D yellow fever vaccine. The chain uses TRBV7-2 and TRBJ2-2; D unclear. Sequences were derived from CD4+ T cells sorted from PBMCs, sampled 5 days after the yellow fever booster vaccination. The DNA for the CDR3 is TGTGCCAGCAGCTCCGACTGGGGCACCGGGGAGCTGTTTTTT. It codes for CASSSDWGTGELFF.